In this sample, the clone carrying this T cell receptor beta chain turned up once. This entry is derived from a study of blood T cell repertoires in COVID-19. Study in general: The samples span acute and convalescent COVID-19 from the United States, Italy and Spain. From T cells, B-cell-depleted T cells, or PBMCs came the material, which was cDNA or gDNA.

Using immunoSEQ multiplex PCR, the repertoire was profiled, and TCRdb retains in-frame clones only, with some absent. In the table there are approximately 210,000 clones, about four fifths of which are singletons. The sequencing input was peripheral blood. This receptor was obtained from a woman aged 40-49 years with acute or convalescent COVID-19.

DNA for the CDR3: TGTGCCACCAGCAGGAGTGTCACTGAAGCTTTCTTT. As protein: CATSRSVTEAFF. The chain couples TRBV15 to TRBJ1-1; D remains ambiguous. Trimming shortened V by 3 bases and J by 4 bases, and 6 bases separated the two germline ends. Germline-derived CDR1 and CDR2 are LNHNV and YYDKDF (reference sequence). This CDR3 is 12 amino acids long.